These T cell receptor beta chains were read from a single sample in a study of Ad26.COV2.S vaccination and SARS-CoV-2 variants. Sequencing was performed with immunoSEQ multiplex PCR; in TCRdb, only in-frame clones are kept and a portion is missing. The sample contains roughly 390,000 clones, about 88% of which appear only once. The sequencing here drew on peripheral blood, taken in a trial of Ad26.COV2.S vaccine versus placebo. These receptors all come from a person aged 18-65 years who received the Ad26.COV2.S COVID-19 vaccine or a placebo. Each CDR3 is given with its conserved first and last residue. Fields, in order: CDR3 DNA, CDR3 protein, J gene, V gene, clone size, D gene. A D gene is named only where the DNA matches it firmly. A row's size may be missing; if present it is once, few, many or a size class.

DNA: TGTGCCAGCAGCCTCGGACAGGCAGCCTACGAGCAGTACTTC
CDR3: CASSLGQAAYEQYF
J: TRBJ2-7
V: TRBV6-6
size: -
D: TRBD1

DNA: TGTGCCAGCAGCTTGGGCAGCCCTCCTAGAAACACCATATATTTT
CDR3: CASSLGSPPRNTIYF
J: TRBJ1-3
V: TRBV11-2
size: -
D: -

DNA: TGTGCCAGCAGTGACCCGGGACTAGGGGGGAAGAATGAGCAGTTCTTC
CDR3: CASSDPGLGGKNEQFF
J: TRBJ2-1
V: TRBV2
size: -
D: TRBD2

DNA: TGTGCCAGCAGTGAGACGGGGGACACTGAAGCTTTCTTT
CDR3: CASSETGDTEAFF
J: TRBJ1-1
V: TRBV2
size: -
D: -

DNA: TGTGCCAGCAGCTTAGAGTCGTCTCAGCCCCAGCATTTT
CDR3: CASSLESSQPQHF
J: TRBJ1-5
V: TRBV11-2
size: -
D: -

DNA: TGTGCCAGCAGCGCCCGGAATAGCGGGTATTACAATGAGCAGTTCTTC
CDR3: CASSARNSGYYNEQFF
J: TRBJ2-1
V: TRBV11-2
size: -
D: TRBD2

DNA: TGTGCCAGCAGCCTTTTGGGGGGAGCTTATAGCAATCAGCCCCAGCATTTT
CDR3: CASSLLGGAYSNQPQHF
J: TRBJ1-5
V: TRBV5-4
size: -
D: -

DNA: TGTGCCAGCAGCTCGGGGGGGCCCACTGAAGCTTTCTTT
CDR3: CASSSGGPTEAFF
J: TRBJ1-1
V: TRBV5-6
size: -
D: -

DNA: TGTGCCAGCAGCCAAGGTAGATGGGACACGGATATCTTC
CDR3: CASSQGRWDTDIF
J: TRBJ2-1
V: TRBV3-1/TRBV3-2
size: -
D: -

DNA: TGCAGTGCTAGTAGCTTGAGCGGCTATGGCTACACCTTC
CDR3: CSASSLSGYGYTF
J: TRBJ1-2
V: TRBV20-1
size: -
D: -

DNA: TGTGCCAGCAGAAACGACAGGGGAGGTGAAAAACTGTTTTTT
CDR3: CASRNDRGGEKLFF
J: TRBJ1-4
V: TRBV2
size: -
D: TRBD1

DNA: TGTGCCAGCCAGGACAGGGTGGCCGCCGGGGAGCTGTTTTTT
CDR3: CASQDRVAAGELFF
J: TRBJ2-2
V: TRBV6-5
size: -
D: TRBD1

DNA: TGCGCCAGCAGGACGAGGGTAAACTCCTACGAGCAGTACTTC
CDR3: CASRTRVNSYEQYF
J: TRBJ2-7
V: TRBV5-1
size: once
D: -

DNA: TGTGCCACCGGGAGGGGCGATACGCAGTATTTT
CDR3: CATGRGDTQYF
J: TRBJ2-3
V: TRBV6-6
size: -
D: TRBD2

DNA: TGTGCCAGCAGCCAAGATGCGGACACAGATACGCAGTATTTT
CDR3: CASSQDADTDTQYF
J: TRBJ2-3
V: TRBV3-1/TRBV3-2
size: -
D: -

DNA: TGTGCCAGCAGCTGGGGACAGGTCACTGAAGCTTTCTTT
CDR3: CASSWGQVTEAFF
J: TRBJ1-1
V: TRBV7-9
size: -
D: TRBD1

DNA: TGTGCCAGCAGTGCGACTACCAGGGAAGGCTACACCTTC
CDR3: CASSATTREGYTF
J: TRBJ1-2
V: TRBV25-1
size: few
D: -

DNA: TGCGCCAGCACTAGGGTAGCTGGGGACACCGGGGAGCTGTTTTTT
CDR3: CASTRVAGDTGELFF
J: TRBJ2-2
V: TRBV5-1
size: -
D: -

DNA: TGTGCCAGCAGGATCCCTGGTGGGAATCAGCCCCAGCATTTT
CDR3: CASRIPGGNQPQHF
J: TRBJ1-5
V: TRBV6-5
size: once
D: -

DNA: TGTGCCAGCAGCTTGGAGCAGAACTATGGCTACACCTTC
CDR3: CASSLEQNYGYTF
J: TRBJ1-2
V: TRBV7-9
size: -
D: -

DNA: TGTGCCAGCAGAAAGGGACTAGCGGGGGGGCCACCATCAGATACGCAGTATTTT
CDR3: CASRKGLAGGPPSDTQYF
J: TRBJ2-3
V: TRBV27
size: -
D: TRBD2

DNA: TGTGCCAGCAGTACCAGCCAGGGAGGGGAGCTGTTTTTT
CDR3: CASSTSQGGELFF
J: TRBJ2-2
V: TRBV27
size: -
D: -

DNA: TGTGCCTGGAGTGTAATCGGGAGCTACACCTTC
CDR3: CAWSVIGSYTF
J: TRBJ1-2
V: TRBV30
size: -
D: -

DNA: TGTGCCAGCTCACCACACCTGCCTCCGAACACCGGGGAGCTGTTTTTT
CDR3: CASSPHLPPNTGELFF
J: TRBJ2-2
V: TRBV18
size: -
D: -

DNA: TGTGCCACCAGCAGAGGAGGACAGTTCTACGAGCAGTACTTC
CDR3: CATSRGGQFYEQYF
J: TRBJ2-7
V: TRBV15
size: -
D: -

DNA: TGCGCCAGCAGTGAATATCGACAGGGGATAGCTTTCTTT
CDR3: CASSEYRQGIAFF
J: TRBJ1-1
V: TRBV10-1
size: -
D: TRBD1